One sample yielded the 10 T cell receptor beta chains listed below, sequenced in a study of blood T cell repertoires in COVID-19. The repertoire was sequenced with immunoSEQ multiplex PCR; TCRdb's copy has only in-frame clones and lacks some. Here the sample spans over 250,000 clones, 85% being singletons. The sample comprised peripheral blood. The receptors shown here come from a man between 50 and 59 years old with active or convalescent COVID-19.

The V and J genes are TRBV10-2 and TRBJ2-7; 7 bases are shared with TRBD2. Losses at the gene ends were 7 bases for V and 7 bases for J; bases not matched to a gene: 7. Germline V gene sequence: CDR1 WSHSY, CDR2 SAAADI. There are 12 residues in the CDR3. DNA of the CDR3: TGCGCCAGCACCCCGGGAGCGGGAGAGCAGTACTTC. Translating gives CASTPGAGEQYF.

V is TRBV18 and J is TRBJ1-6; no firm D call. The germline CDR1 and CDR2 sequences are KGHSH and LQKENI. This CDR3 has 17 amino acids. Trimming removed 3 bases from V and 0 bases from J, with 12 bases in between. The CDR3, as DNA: TGTGCCAGCTCACCTGACGTGAGGAGCTCCTATAATTCACCCCTCCACTTT. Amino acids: CASSPDVRSSYNSPLHF.

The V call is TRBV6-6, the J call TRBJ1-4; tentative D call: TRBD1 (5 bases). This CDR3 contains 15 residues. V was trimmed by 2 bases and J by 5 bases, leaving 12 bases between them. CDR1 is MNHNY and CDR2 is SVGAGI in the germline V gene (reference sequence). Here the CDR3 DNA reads TGTGCCAGCAGTTACGGTGGCACAGGCAATGAAAAACTGTTTTTT. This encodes CASSYGGTGNEKLFF.

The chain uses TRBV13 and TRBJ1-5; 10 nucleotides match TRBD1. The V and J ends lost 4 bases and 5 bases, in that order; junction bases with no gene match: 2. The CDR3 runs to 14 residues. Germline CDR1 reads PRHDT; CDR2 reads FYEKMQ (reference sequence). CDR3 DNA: TGTGCCAGCAGCTCCGGACAGGGGGATCAGCCCCAGCATTTT. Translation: CASSSGQGDQPQHF.

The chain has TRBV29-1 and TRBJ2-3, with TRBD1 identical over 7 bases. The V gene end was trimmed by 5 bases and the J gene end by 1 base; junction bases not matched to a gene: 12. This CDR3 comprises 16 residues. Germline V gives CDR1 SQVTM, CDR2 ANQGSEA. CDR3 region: CSVKGGNNPGTDTQYF. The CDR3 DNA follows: TGCAGCGTTAAAGGGGGCAACAACCCTGGCACAGATACGCAGTATTTT.

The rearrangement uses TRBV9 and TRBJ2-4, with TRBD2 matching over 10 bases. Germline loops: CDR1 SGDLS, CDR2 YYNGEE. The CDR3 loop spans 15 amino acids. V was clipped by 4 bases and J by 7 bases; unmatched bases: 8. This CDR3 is CASSPRDSGRNIQYF. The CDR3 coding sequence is TGTGCCAGCAGCCCCCGGGATAGCGGGAGGAACATTCAGTACTTC.

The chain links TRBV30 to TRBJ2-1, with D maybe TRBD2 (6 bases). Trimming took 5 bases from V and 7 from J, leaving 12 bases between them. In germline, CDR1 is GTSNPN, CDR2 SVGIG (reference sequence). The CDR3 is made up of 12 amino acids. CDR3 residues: CAWGRTKNEQFF. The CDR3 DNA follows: TGTGCCTGGGGAAGGACTAAGAATGAGCAGTTCTTC.

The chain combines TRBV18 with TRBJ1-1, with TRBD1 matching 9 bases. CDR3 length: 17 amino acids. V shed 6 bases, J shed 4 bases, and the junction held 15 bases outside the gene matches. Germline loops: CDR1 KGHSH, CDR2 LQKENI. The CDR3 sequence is CASSPGQGEPQGTEAFF. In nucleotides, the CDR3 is TGTGCCAGCTCGCCGGGACAGGGAGAACCCCAGGGCACTGAAGCTTTCTTT.

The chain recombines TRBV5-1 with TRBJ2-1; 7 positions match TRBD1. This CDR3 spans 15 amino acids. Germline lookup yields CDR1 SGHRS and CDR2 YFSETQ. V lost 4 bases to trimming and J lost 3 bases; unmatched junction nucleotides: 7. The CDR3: CASSPPGQNYNEQFF. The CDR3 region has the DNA TGCGCCAGCAGCCCACCGGGACAGAACTACAATGAGCAGTTCTTC.

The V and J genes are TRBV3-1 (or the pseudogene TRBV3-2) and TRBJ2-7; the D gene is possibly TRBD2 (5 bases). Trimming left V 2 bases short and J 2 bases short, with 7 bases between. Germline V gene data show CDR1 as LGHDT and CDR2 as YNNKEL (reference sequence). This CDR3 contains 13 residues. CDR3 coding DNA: TGTGCCAGCAGCCAAACGGGAACCTACGAGCAGTACTTC. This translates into CASSQTGTYEQYF.